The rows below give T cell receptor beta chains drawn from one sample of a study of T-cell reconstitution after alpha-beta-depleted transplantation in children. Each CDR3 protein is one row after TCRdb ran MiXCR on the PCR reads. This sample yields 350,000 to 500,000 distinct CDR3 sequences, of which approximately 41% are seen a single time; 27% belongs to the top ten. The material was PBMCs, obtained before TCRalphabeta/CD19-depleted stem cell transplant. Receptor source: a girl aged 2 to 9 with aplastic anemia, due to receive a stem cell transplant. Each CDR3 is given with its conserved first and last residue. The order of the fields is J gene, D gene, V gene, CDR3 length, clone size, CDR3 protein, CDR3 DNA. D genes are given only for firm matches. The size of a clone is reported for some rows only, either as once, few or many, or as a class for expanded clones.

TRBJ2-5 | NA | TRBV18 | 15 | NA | CASSPGGSLRQTQYF | TGTGCCAGCTCACCAGGGGGCTCGTTACGACAGACCCAGTACTTC
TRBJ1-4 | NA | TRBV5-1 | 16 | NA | CASSPGTASTNEKLFF | TGCGCCAGCAGCCCGGGAACAGCGTCAACTAATGAAAAACTGTTTTTT
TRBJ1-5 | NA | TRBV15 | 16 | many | CATSSIYGGESQPQHF | TGTGCCACCAGCAGCATCTACGGGGGAGAGAGTCAGCCCCAGCATTTT
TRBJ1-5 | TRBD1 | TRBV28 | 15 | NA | CASSLRDRGNQPQHF | TGTGCCAGCAGTTTAAGGGACAGGGGCAATCAGCCCCAGCATTTT
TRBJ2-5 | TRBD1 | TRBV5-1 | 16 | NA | CASSPGTGGGGETQYF | TGCGCCAGCAGCCCGGGGACAGGGGGCGGAGGAGAGACCCAGTACTTC
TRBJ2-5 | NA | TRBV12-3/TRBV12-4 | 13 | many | CASSFRGQETQYF | TGTGCCAGCAGTTTTAGAGGACAAGAGACCCAGTACTTC
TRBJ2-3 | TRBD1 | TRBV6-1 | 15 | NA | CASSADRVWPHTQYF | TGTGCCAGCAGCGCGGACAGGGTCTGGCCACATACGCAGTATTTT
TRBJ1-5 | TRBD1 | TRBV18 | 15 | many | CASSPGDSFNQPQHF | TGTGCCAGCTCGCCGGGGGACAGCTTCAATCAGCCCCAGCATTTT
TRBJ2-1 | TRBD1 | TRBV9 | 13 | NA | CASSASERTGEFF | TGTGCCAGCAGCGCCTCAGAGCGGACAGGGGAGTTCTTC
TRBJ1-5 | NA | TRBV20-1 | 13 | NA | CSALQGKRQPQHF | TGCAGTGCCCTTCAGGGGAAGAGGCAGCCCCAGCATTTT